Described below is a single T cell receptor (beta chain) sequence and its context. No antigen is known for it. A second PCR of about 7 to 12 cycles used a sample-barcoded 5' primer and a J-beta primer mix. Using its own MiXCR run on the 5' RACE reads, TCRdb lists one record per CDR3 protein. The sample includes around 1,100,000 distinct CDR3 sequences, under 40% of them seen just once. With V trimmed by 5 bases and J by 5 bases, 8 bases remained unmatched. This CDR3 is built from 16 residues. The germline gives CDR1 MDHEN, CDR2 SYDVKM. This sample is part of a study of blood T cells in healthy people across ages. They isolated at least 6 million PBMCs from each sample. Study findings and constraints: Fewer expanded clones and more diversity marked long-lived versus aged donors. As age increased, TCR beta diversity per million T cells fell in a roughly linear fashion. Estimates drawn from one million T cells were deemed to understate diversity.

The gene calls are TRBV28 and TRBJ1-6; 8 bases line up with TRBD1. The clonotype was recovered from a man between 18 and 29 years old in good health. The sample taken for sequencing was blood. The CDR3 DNA follows: TGTGCCAGCAGTCCGACAGGGGATCCAAATAATTCACCCCTCCACTTT. Translation: CASSPTGDPNNSPLHF.